This is a list of T cell receptor beta chains from one sample in a study of blood T cell repertoires in COVID-19. Assay: immunoSEQ multiplex PCR; the TCRdb copy retains only in-frame clones and omits some. The sample records roughly 190,000 clones, around 90% being singletons. The sequenced sample was peripheral blood. These TCRs come from a man aged 50 to 60 with acute or convalescent COVID-19. CDR3s include the opening cysteine and the closing phenylalanine or tryptophan. A D gene is named only where the DNA matches it firmly. Expanded clones are given a class, and other clones once, few, many or no size at all.

j_call clone_size v_call d_call cdr3_aa cdr3_nt
TRBJ2-2 NA TRBV4-2 TRBD2 CASSQLSGGTGELFF TGTGCCAGCAGCCAATTATCGGGGGGGACCGGGGAGCTGTTTTTT
TRBJ2-3 NA TRBV19 TRBD2 CASSIVTSEGTDTQYF TGTGCCAGTAGTATAGTAACTAGCGAGGGGACAGATACGCAGTATTTT
TRBJ2-3 NA TRBV9 TRBD2 CASSEGGGASTDTQYF TGTGCCAGCAGCGAAGGCGGGGGGGCTAGTACAGATACGCAGTATTTT
TRBJ1-6 NA TRBV13 NA CASSLEQGRSYNSPLHF TGTGCCAGCAGCCTAGAACAGGGCCGCTCCTATAATTCACCCCTCCACTTT
TRBJ1-3 NA TRBV28 TRBD1 CASSFLTGSVNTIYF TGTGCCAGCAGTTTTTTGACAGGGTCGGTAAACACCATATATTTT
TRBJ1-2 NA TRBV28 NA CASSTQFNNYGYTF TGTGCCAGCAGCACACAGTTTAACAACTATGGCTACACCTTC
TRBJ2-4 NA TRBV6-6 NA CASNLGVAGRNIQYF TGTGCCAGCAACCTAGGGGTGGCTGGGCGGAACATTCAGTACTTC
TRBJ1-3 NA TRBV28 TRBD1 CASSSGGSGNTIYF TGTGCCAGCAGTTCAGGGGGCTCTGGAAACACCATATATTTT
TRBJ2-5 NA TRBV7-9 TRBD1 CASSHEQGTPQETQYF TGTGCCAGCAGCCATGAACAGGGGACCCCCCAAGAGACCCAGTACTTC
TRBJ1-2 NA TRBV28 TRBD1 CASSPPRTGTYGYTF TGTGCCAGCAGTCCCCCCCGGACAGGGACTTATGGCTACACCTTC
TRBJ2-7 few TRBV5-1 TRBD1 CASSVMGQGTYEQYF TGCGCCAGCAGCGTAATGGGACAGGGCACCTACGAGCAGTACTTC
TRBJ2-1 NA TRBV3-1/TRBV3-2 TRBD2 CASSQDLAGAINEQFF TGTGCCAGCAGCCAAGATCTAGCGGGAGCTATTAATGAGCAGTTCTTC
TRBJ1-1 once TRBV7-6 TRBD1 CASSPGALGGPEAFF TGTGCCAGCAGCCCGGGAGCCCTAGGGGGCCCTGAAGCTTTCTTT
TRBJ1-4 once TRBV28 TRBD1 CASSGTGEGKLFF TGTGCCAGCAGTGGGACAGGGGAGGGAAAACTGTTTTTT
TRBJ1-5 NA TRBV6-5 NA CASSYSHRDQPQHF TGTGCCAGCAGTTATTCCCACAGGGATCAGCCCCAGCATTTT
TRBJ2-5 NA TRBV30 NA CACSSQGFGTQYF TGTGCCTGTTCATCTCAGGGTTTCGGGACCCAGTACTTC
TRBJ1-2 NA TRBV30 NA CAWSVGQTYGYTF TGTGCCTGGAGTGTCGGACAGACCTATGGCTACACCTTC
TRBJ2-7 NA TRBV7-9 NA CASMQGYEQYF TGTGCCAGCATGCAGGGATACGAGCAGTACTTC
TRBJ1-6 NA TRBV28 NA CASSLFGRQTTPLHF TGTGCCAGCAGTTTGTTCGGGAGGCAGACAACACCCCTCCACTTT
TRBJ2-7 NA TRBV5-5 NA CASSRAGAASDYGQYF TGTGCCAGCAGCCGGGCGGGGGCCGCCTCAGACTACGGGCAGTACTTC
TRBJ2-3 NA TRBV28 NA CASSLWDRRTDTQYF TGTGCCAGCAGTTTATGGGACAGACGCACAGATACGCAGTATTTT
TRBJ2-7 NA TRBV5-1 TRBD1 CASSWTGTGRYEQYF TGCGCCAGCAGCTGGACCGGGACAGGGCGGTACGAGCAGTACTTC
TRBJ2-3 NA TRBV15 NA CATSRERVGTQYF TGTGCCACCAGCAGAGAGAGGGTGGGCACGCAGTATTTT
TRBJ1-2 NA TRBV24-1 TRBD1 CATSEPGQGMDGYTF TGTGCCACCAGTGAGCCGGGACAGGGAATGGATGGCTACACCTTC
TRBJ2-3 NA TRBV5-1 NA CASTPLGSSDTQYF TGCGCCAGCACCCCTCTAGGGAGTTCAGATACGCAGTATTTT
TRBJ2-1 NA TRBV6-6 NA CASSRMGGQNEQFF TGTGCCAGTTCTAGAATGGGGGGGCAGAATGAGCAGTTCTTC
TRBJ2-6 NA TRBV3-1/TRBV3-2 NA CASSQLPGTGANVLTF TGTGCCAGCAGCCAACTCCCAGGGACTGGGGCCAACGTCCTGACTTTC
TRBJ2-1 NA TRBV7-2 NA CASSRDMGTHNEQFF TGTGCCAGCAGCCGGGACATGGGAACCCACAATGAGCAGTTCTTC
TRBJ1-1 NA TRBV21-1 NA CASSLRQENTEAFF TGTGCCAGCAGCCTGCGACAGGAGAACACTGAAGCTTTCTTT
TRBJ2-1 NA TRBV27 NA CASSLSIAGSYNEQFF TGTGCCAGCAGTTTATCGATAGCTGGCTCCTACAATGAGCAGTTCTTC
TRBJ2-5 NA TRBV7-2 TRBD2 CASSLLRTSGRQAQETQYF TGTGCCAGCAGCCTGCTACGGACTAGCGGGAGACAAGCGCAAGAGACCCAGTACTTC
TRBJ1-1 NA TRBV5-1 NA CASRVQGEDTEAFF TGCGCCAGCAGGGTACAGGGAGAAGACACTGAAGCTTTCTTT
TRBJ1-3 NA TRBV6-6 TRBD1 CASSYPPQGGTNTIYF TGTGCCAGCAGTTACCCGCCGCAGGGGGGTACAAACACCATATATTTT
TRBJ1-2 NA TRBV10-3 NA CAISKDRVYGYTF TGTGCCATCAGTAAGGACAGAGTCTATGGCTACACCTTC
TRBJ1-5 NA TRBV28 TRBD1 CASSPPDREGQPQHF TGTGCCAGCAGTCCCCCAGACAGGGAAGGTCAGCCCCAGCATTTT
TRBJ2-2 NA TRBV9 TRBD2 CASQTSGGLTGELFF TGTGCCAGTCAGACTAGCGGGGGCCTCACCGGGGAGCTGTTTTTT
TRBJ2-3 NA TRBV19 TRBD2 CASSIVSGGADTQYF TGTGCCAGTAGTATAGTTAGCGGGGGGGCAGATACGCAGTATTTT
TRBJ1-3 NA TRBV18 TRBD1 CASSLIQGPFSGNTIYF TGTGCCAGCTCACTTATACAGGGGCCCTTCTCTGGAAACACCATATATTTT
TRBJ2-5 NA TRBV18 TRBD1 CASSPMTGGSQETQYF TGTGCCAGCTCACCTATGACAGGGGGCTCCCAAGAGACCCAGTACTTC
TRBJ1-6 NA TRBV27 TRBD1 CASSSQGANSPLHF TGTGCCAGCAGTTCCCAGGGGGCGAATTCACCCCTCCACTTT
TRBJ2-3 NA TRBV28 NA CASSRSRGIADTQYF TGTGCCAGCAGTCGTTCCCGGGGTATAGCAGATACGCAGTATTTT
TRBJ2-2 once TRBV28 NA CASRTRGTLTGELFF TGTGCCAGCAGGACCCGGGGGACCCTCACCGGGGAGCTGTTTTTT
TRBJ2-3 NA TRBV28 TRBD2 CASSLTGTSGSGTQYF TGTGCCAGCAGTTTGACCGGGACTAGCGGGAGTGGTACGCAGTATTTT
TRBJ1-3 once TRBV7-6 TRBD1 CASSLDGTGASSGNTIYF TGTGCCAGCAGCTTAGACGGGACAGGGGCCTCCTCTGGAAACACCATATATTTT
TRBJ2-1 NA TRBV4-3 TRBD2 CASSQGVAGAYNEQFF TGCGCCAGCAGCCAAGGAGTAGCGGGGGCTTACAATGAGCAGTTCTTC
TRBJ1-1 NA TRBV28 TRBD1 CACTPGQGSTEAFF TGTGCCTGCACCCCCGGACAGGGATCCACTGAAGCTTTCTTT
TRBJ1-5 NA TRBV28 TRBD1 CASSLPPGQGRNQPQHF TGTGCCAGCAGTTTACCACCGGGACAGGGTCGCAATCAGCCCCAGCATTTT
TRBJ2-6 NA TRBV7-6 TRBD1 CASSLGQGTGANVLTF TGTGCCAGCAGCCTGGGACAGGGAACTGGGGCCAACGTCCTGACTTTC
TRBJ2-1 NA TRBV11-2 TRBD2 CASESGGFNEQFF TGTGCCAGCGAGAGCGGGGGGTTCAATGAGCAGTTCTTC
TRBJ2-1 NA TRBV9 NA CASSVDGGLYNEQFF TGTGCCAGCAGCGTAGATGGAGGACTCTACAATGAGCAGTTCTTC
TRBJ1-5 NA TRBV6-5 NA CASSYSSNQPQHF TGTGCCAGCAGTTACTCGTCGAATCAGCCCCAGCATTTT
TRBJ2-3 NA TRBV27 TRBD2 CASSSRAGRGKDTQYF TGTGCCAGCAGTTCGCGAGCGGGAAGGGGAAAAGATACGCAGTATTTT
TRBJ2-2 NA TRBV27 NA CASRPHRVLDTGELFF TGTGCCAGCAGACCTCACAGGGTATTGGACACCGGGGAGCTGTTTTTT
TRBJ2-2 NA TRBV19 TRBD1 CASSNGQGTGELFF TGTGCCAGTAGTAATGGACAGGGTACCGGGGAGCTGTTTTTT
TRBJ1-5 NA TRBV30 NA CAWSRWGRDQPQHF TGTGCCTGGAGTCGGTGGGGCCGGGATCAGCCCCAGCATTTT
TRBJ1-1 NA TRBV4-1 TRBD1 CASSQVGDRDSEAFF TGCGCCAGCAGCCAAGTCGGCGACAGGGACTCTGAAGCTTTCTTT
TRBJ2-1 NA TRBV7-3 TRBD2 CASSLTPPGTSGYNEQFF TGTGCCAGCAGCTTGACCCCTCCCGGGACTAGCGGATACAATGAGCAGTTCTTC
TRBJ1-5 NA TRBV3-1/TRBV3-2 NA CASSQFSSNQPQHF TGTGCCAGCAGCCAATTTAGTAGCAATCAGCCCCAGCATTTT